This entry lists 18 T cell receptor beta chains sequenced from one sample in a study of cytomegalovirus exposure and HLA in healthy donors (dated by TCRdb to about 2017). The library relied on the immunoSEQ multiplex PCR assay. For the multiplex PCR, a mixture combining 60 forward primers for TCR Vbeta segments and 13 reverse primers for TCR Jbeta segments was used. Imported from immuneACCESS, the table was reduced by TCRdb to in-frame sequences with V and J called. These copies leave out some clones; in studies compared against another copy, an unresolved V gene accounts for under half, and the cause of the remainder is not known. In this sample the table shows 100,000 to 150,000 clones, roughly 80% of which occur a single time. The ten biggest clones cover around 20% of the sample. Sequencing input: PBMCs. The receptors here all came from a man between 18 and 35 years old in good health and CMV-seropositive.

This chain's CDR3 is CASSFDRGSGNTIYF. Written as DNA, the CDR3 is TGCGCCAGCAGCTTTGACAGGGGCTCTGGAAACACCATATATTTT. This chain connects TRBV5-1 to TRBJ1-3, with 8 nucleotides matching TRBD1. Germline V gene sequence: CDR1 SGHRS, CDR2 YFSETQ. After removal of 2 bases from V and 0 bases from J, the junction contained 1 base not matched to a gene. This CDR3 has 15 residues.

This sequence joins TRBV27 and TRBJ1-6, with D unresolved. The germline V gene encodes CDR1 MNHEY and CDR2 SMNVEV (reference sequence). This CDR3 comprises 14 residues. Trimming left V 8 bases short and J 8 bases short, with 16 bases between. The CDR3 DNA is TGTGCCAGCGCAAGGGAGGGTTCGTATTCACCCCTCCACTTT. Translation gives CASAREGSYSPLHF.

V usage is TRBV6-1 and J usage is TRBJ2-7; TRBD1 is a possible D gene (6 bases). Trimming removed 6 bases at V and 2 bases at J, with 17 bases between. The germline V gene has CDR1 MNHNS and CDR2 SASEGT. The CDR3 totals 15 residues. Here the CDR3 DNA reads TGTGCCAGCAGAATTCGTGTCGGACAGCCCTACGAGCAGTACTTC. It translates to CASRIRVGQPYEQYF.

This chain uses TRBV7-2 with TRBJ2-3; D may be TRBD2 (5 bases). CDR1 and CDR2 (germline): SGHTA, FQGNSA. This CDR3 comprises 13 residues. V was clipped by 1 base and J by 5 bases, with 7 bases between them. CDR3 in DNA: TGTGCCAGCAGCTTAGGTCGGGAAGATACGCAGTATTTT. Amino acids: CASSLGREDTQYF.

The rearrangement joins TRBV9 to TRBJ2-3; 9 positions match TRBD1. Germline V gene sequence: CDR1 SGDLS, CDR2 YYNGEE. Trimming removed 1 base from V and 5 bases from J; junction bases left unmatched: 5. The CDR3 is 15 residues long. CDR3 bases: TGTGCCAGCAGCGTATATAGGACAGGGGTAGATACGCAGTATTTT. This sequence encodes CASSVYRTGVDTQYF. Supplemented by reference TRBV9 and TRBJ2-3, the full variable domain reads DSGVTQTPKHLITATGQRVTLRCSPRSGDLSVYWYQQSLDQGLQFLIQYYNGEERAKGNILERFSAQQFPDLHSELNLSSLELGDSALYFCASSVYRTGVDTQYFGPGTRLTVL.

CDR3 loop: CASSEWGGNIQYF. CDR3 sequence (DNA): TGTGCCAGCAGTGAGTGGGGGGGAAACATTCAGTACTTC. The rearrangement links TRBV6-1 to TRBJ2-4; 7 bases fit TRBD2. The length of the CDR3 is 13 residues. Germline V gives CDR1 MNHNS, CDR2 SASEGT. The ends lost 3 bases at V and 6 bases at J; junction bases unmatched: 2.

The chain employs TRBV29-1 and TRBJ2-3; the match to TRBD2 covers 9 bases. The CDR3 totals 14 residues. V shed 3 bases and J 4 bases; nucleotides not matched to a gene: 5. Germline CDR1 SQVTM, CDR2 ANQGSEA. CDR3 DNA sequence: TGCAGCGTTGAGATTAGCGGGGGAGCAGATACGCAGTATTTT. This codes for CSVEISGGADTQYF.

The chain joins TRBV7-9 to TRBJ2-1; possible D gene TRBD2, 7 bases. The CDR3 has 16 amino acids. CDR1 is SEHNR, CDR2 FQNEAQ, per germline (reference sequence). V lost 6 bases and J 5 bases, leaving 20 bases between the germline ends. Written as DNA, the CDR3 is TGTGCCAGCAGTTTCGTAGGAGGGGGGGATAACAATGAGCAGTTCTTC. Amino acid sequence: CASSFVGGGDNNEQFF. The variable domain in full, completed from reference TRBV7-9 and TRBJ2-1, reads DTGVSQNPRHKITKRGQNVTFRCDPISEHNRLYWYRQTLGQGPEFLTYFQNEAQLEKSRLLSDRFSAERPKGSFSTLEIQRTEQGDSAMYLCASSFVGGGDNNEQFFGPGTRLTVL.

The V gene is TRBV2, the J gene TRBJ2-2; possibly TRBD1 for D (7 bases). The V gene's germline CDR1 is SNHLY and CDR2 FYNNEI. The CDR3 runs 13 residues. Trimming left V 11 bases short and J 1 base short, with 11 bases between. The CDR3 spells CAGRTGNTGELFF. CDR3 nucleotide sequence: TGTGCCGGGAGGACAGGGAACACCGGGGAGCTGTTTTTT. The whole variable domain, filled in from reference TRBV2 and TRBJ2-2, reads EPEVTQTPSHQVTQMGQEVILRCVPISNHLYFYWYRQILGQKVEFLVSFYNNEISEKSEIFDDQFSVERPDGSNFTLKIRSTKLEDSAMYFCAGRTGNTGELFFGEGSRLTVL.

The chain employs TRBV19 and TRBJ2-5; a possible D gene is TRBD2 (6 bases). The ends were cut back, 3 bases at V and 0 bases at J, with 14 bases in the middle. The germline gives CDR1 LNHDA, CDR2 SQIVND (reference sequence). This CDR3 spans 16 amino acids. DNA for the CDR3: TGTGCCAGTAGTATTTGGGTGGGCGGGGACCAAGAGACCCAGTACTTC. Translation gives CASSIWVGGDQETQYF.

This clone was detected only once. The V and J genes are TRBV6-1 and TRBJ1-2, with a tentative D call TRBD1 (5 bases). Trimming cost V 5 bases and J 5 bases, with 9 bases left between them. CDR3 size: 12 residues. Germline values: CDR1 MNHNS, CDR2 SASEGT. CDR3: CASSSRAYGYTF. For the CDR3, the DNA is TGTGCCAGCAGTTCCAGGGCGTATGGCTACACCTTC.

The genes are TRBV6-5 and TRBJ2-2, with D maybe TRBD1 (6 bases). The CDR3 is 16 amino acids. The V gene's germline CDR1 is MNHEY and CDR2 SVGAGI. Trimming took 2 bases from V and 1 from J, leaving 11 bases between them. The chain's CDR3 is CASSYPTGRNTGELFF. Here the CDR3 DNA reads TGTGCCAGCAGTTACCCAACAGGGAGGAACACCGGGGAGCTGTTTTTT.

V and J are TRBV5-8 and TRBJ2-3; 13 nucleotides line up with TRBD2. There are 14 residues in the CDR3. V lost 9 bases to trimming and J lost 3 bases; unmatched junction nucleotides: 4. Germline CDR1 is SGHTS and CDR2 is YDEGEE. The CDR3 sequence is CATRLAGGTDTQYF. CDR3 nucleotides: TGTGCCACCAGACTAGCGGGGGGTACAGATACGCAGTATTTT.

CDR3 nucleotides: TGTGCCAGCAGCTTGGGTCAGATTTACGAGCAGTACTTC. Translation: CASSLGQIYEQYF. The chain is built from TRBV5-6 and TRBJ2-7; D gene ambiguous. V lost 0 bases, J lost 4 bases, and 8 bases lay in between. The CDR3 runs to 13 residues. CDR1 is SGHDT, CDR2 YYEEEE, per germline. The entire variable domain, with the rest obtained from reference TRBV5-6 and TRBJ2-7, is as follows: DAGVTQSPTHLIKTRGQQVTLRCSPKSGHDTVSWYQQALGQGPQFIFQYYEEEERQRGNFPDRFSGHQFPNYSSELNVNALLLGDSALYLCASSLGQIYEQYFGPGTRLTVT.

The chain joins TRBV14 to TRBJ2-1; possibly TRBD1 for D (5 bases). This CDR3 comprises 15 residues. Germline V lookup: CDR1 SGHDN, CDR2 FVKESK. Deletions cut 3 bases from V and 2 bases from J, with 11 bases between. Here the CDR3 DNA reads TGTGCCAGCAGCCAGATGGACACGGCCTACAATGAGCAGTTCTTC. Encoded protein: CASSQMDTAYNEQFF.

This clone has just one count. This rearrangement joins TRBV7-3 to TRBJ2-2; D is perhaps TRBD2 (6 bases). CDR3 length: 14 residues. The V end lost 5 bases, the J end lost 10 bases, and 17 bases lay between the germline ends. In germline, CDR1 is SGHTA, CDR2 FQGTGA. The CDR3 DNA follows: TGTGCCAGCAGCCCCGGGACTCTTATGTCGGAGCTGTTTTTT. Translated, it gives CASSPGTLMSELFF.

V usage is TRBV15 and J usage is TRBJ1-2; D ambiguous. The CDR3 has 16 residues. Germline V gene data show CDR1 as LNHNV and CDR2 as YYDKDF (reference sequence). V lost 4 bases and J lost 7, with 22 bases in between. CDR3 sequence reads: CATSTPLALETRGYTF. Written as DNA, the CDR3 is TGTGCCACCAGCACCCCCCTAGCACTGGAGACGCGTGGCTACACCTTC.

The gene calls are TRBV18 and TRBJ2-5, with 12 bases that match TRBD2. After removal of 2 bases from V and 1 base from J, the junction contained 2 bases not matched to a gene. The germline V gene encodes CDR1 KGHSH and CDR2 LQKENI. The CDR3 contains 16 residues. CDR3 nucleotide sequence: TGTGCCAGCTCACCATGGACTAGCGGGGTCCAAGAGACCCAGTACTTC. This gives the protein CASSPWTSGVQETQYF.